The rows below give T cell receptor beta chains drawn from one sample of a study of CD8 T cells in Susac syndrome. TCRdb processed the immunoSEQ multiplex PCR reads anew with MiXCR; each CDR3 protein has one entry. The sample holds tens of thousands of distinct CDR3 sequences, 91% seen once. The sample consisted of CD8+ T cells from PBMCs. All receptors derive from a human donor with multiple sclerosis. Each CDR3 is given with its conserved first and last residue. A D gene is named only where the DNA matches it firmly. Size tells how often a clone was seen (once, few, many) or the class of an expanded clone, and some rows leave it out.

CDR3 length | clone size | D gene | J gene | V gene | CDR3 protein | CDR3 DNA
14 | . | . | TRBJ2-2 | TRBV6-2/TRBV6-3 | CASSYIGNTGELFF | TGTGCCAGCAGTTATATAGGGAACACCGGGGAGCTGTTTTTT
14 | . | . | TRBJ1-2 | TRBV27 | CASSFGGMGYGYTF | TGTGCCAGCAGTTTTGGGGGGATGGGCTATGGCTACACCTTC
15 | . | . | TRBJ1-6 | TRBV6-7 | CARESRGWMNSPLHF | TGTGCCAGGGAATCCAGGGGTTGGATGAATTCACCCCTCCACTTT
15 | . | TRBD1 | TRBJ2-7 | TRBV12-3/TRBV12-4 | CASSTPGQGSYEQYF | TGTGCCAGCAGTACCCCGGGACAGGGCTCCTACGAGCAGTACTTC
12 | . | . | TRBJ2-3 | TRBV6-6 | CASRDYTDTQYF | TGTGCCAGCAGAGACTACACAGATACGCAGTATTTT
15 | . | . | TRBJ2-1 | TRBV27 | CASSPYLIFYNEQFF | TGTGCCAGCAGTCCTTACTTAATCTTCTACAATGAGCAGTTCTTC
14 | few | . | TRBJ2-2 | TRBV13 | CASSLGRNTGELFF | TGTGCCAGCAGCTTAGGGAGAAACACCGGGGAGCTGTTTTTT
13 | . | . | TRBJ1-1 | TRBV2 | CARKLTGSTEAFF | TGTGCCAGAAAGCTTACAGGGAGCACTGAAGCTTTCTTT
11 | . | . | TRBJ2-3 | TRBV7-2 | CASSSSDTQYF | TGTGCCAGCAGCTCCTCAGATACGCAGTATTTT
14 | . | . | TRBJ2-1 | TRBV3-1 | CASSQERGYNEQFF | TGTGCCAGCAGCCAAGAGCGGGGCTACAATGAGCAGTTCTTC
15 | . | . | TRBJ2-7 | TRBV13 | CASSNTGTLTYEQYF | TGTGCCAGCAGTAATACCGGGACCCTGACCTACGAGCAGTACTTC
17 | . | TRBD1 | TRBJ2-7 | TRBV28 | CASSLRDRVSTSYEQYF | TGTGCCAGCAGTTTAAGGGACAGGGTATCTACCTCCTACGAGCAGTACTTC
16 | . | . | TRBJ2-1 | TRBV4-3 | CASSQDLGGSYNEQFF | TGCGCCAGCAGCCAAGATCTTGGAGGCTCCTACAATGAGCAGTTCTTC
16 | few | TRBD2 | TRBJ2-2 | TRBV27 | CASSYLLAGGNGELFF | TGTGCCAGCAGCTATTTATTAGCGGGAGGGAACGGGGAGCTGTTTTTT
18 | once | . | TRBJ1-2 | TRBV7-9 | CASSSPLPDRTTNYGYTF | TGTGCCAGCAGCTCACCCCTCCCCGACAGAACTACTAACTATGGCTACACCTTC
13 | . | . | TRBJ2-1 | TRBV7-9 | CASSYDENNEQFF | TGTGCCAGCTCATACGACGAAAACAATGAGCAGTTCTTC
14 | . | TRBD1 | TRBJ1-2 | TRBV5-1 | CASSSLTGSPGYTF | TGCGCCAGCAGCTCTCTGACAGGGTCCCCTGGCTACACCTTC
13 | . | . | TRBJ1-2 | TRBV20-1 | CSARDGGTYGYTF | TGCAGTGCTAGAGATGGAGGGACCTATGGCTACACCTTC
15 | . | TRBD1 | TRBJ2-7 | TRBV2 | CASSEGDSLTYEQYF | TGTGCCAGCAGTGAAGGGGACAGCCTTACCTACGAGCAGTACTTC
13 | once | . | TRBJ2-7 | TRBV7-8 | CASSLGLVSEQYF | TGTGCCAGCAGCTTAGGGTTGGTGAGCGAGCAGTACTTC
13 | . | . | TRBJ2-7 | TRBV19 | CASSIDADYEQYF | TGTGCCAGTAGTATAGACGCAGACTACGAGCAGTACTTC
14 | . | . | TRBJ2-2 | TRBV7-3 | CASSLTVNTGELFF | TGTGCCAGCAGCTTAACAGTAAACACCGGGGAGCTGTTTTTT
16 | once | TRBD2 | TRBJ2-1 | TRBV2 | CASSDPLSGRNDEQFF | TGTGCCAGCAGTGATCCCCTTAGCGGGAGGAACGATGAGCAGTTCTTC
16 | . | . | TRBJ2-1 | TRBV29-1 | CSLKGSTGRPYNEQFF | TGCAGCCTCAAGGGGTCGACAGGGAGGCCCTACAATGAGCAGTTCTTC
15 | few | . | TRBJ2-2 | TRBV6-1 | CASSGHRAFLGELFF | TGTGCCAGCAGTGGACACAGGGCCTTTTTGGGGGAGCTGTTTTTT
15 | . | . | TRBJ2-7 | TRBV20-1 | CSARGRLVPTDEQYF | TGCAGTGCTAGAGGCCGACTAGTACCTACGGACGAGCAGTACTTC
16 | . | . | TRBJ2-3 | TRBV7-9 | CASSLREEVSPDTQYF | TGTGCCAGCAGCTTAAGGGAGGAAGTGTCGCCAGATACGCAGTATTTT
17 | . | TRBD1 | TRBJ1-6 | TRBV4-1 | CASSQRAPQGANSPLHF | TGCGCCAGCAGCCAGAGAGCACCACAGGGGGCTAATTCACCCCTCCACTTT
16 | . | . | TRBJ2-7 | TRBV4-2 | CASSQEYWGGRYEQYF | TGTGCCAGCAGCCAAGAGTATTGGGGAGGACGATACGAGCAGTACTTC
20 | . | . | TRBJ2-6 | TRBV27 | CASSLFSAGKGPFGANVLTF | TGTGCCAGCAGTTTATTTTCCGCAGGGAAGGGGCCCTTCGGGGCCAACGTCCTGACTTTC
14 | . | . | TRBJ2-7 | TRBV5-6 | CASSHTGRSYEQYF | TGTGCCAGCAGCCATACGGGACGGTCCTACGAGCAGTACTTC
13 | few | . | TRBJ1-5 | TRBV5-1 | CASSSDRGQPQHF | TGCGCCAGCAGCTCGGATAGGGGGCAGCCCCAGCATTTT
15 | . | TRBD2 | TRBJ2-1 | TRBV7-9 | CASSLGRRGGDEQFF | TGTGCCAGCAGCTTAGGTCGGCGGGGGGGAGATGAGCAGTTCTTC